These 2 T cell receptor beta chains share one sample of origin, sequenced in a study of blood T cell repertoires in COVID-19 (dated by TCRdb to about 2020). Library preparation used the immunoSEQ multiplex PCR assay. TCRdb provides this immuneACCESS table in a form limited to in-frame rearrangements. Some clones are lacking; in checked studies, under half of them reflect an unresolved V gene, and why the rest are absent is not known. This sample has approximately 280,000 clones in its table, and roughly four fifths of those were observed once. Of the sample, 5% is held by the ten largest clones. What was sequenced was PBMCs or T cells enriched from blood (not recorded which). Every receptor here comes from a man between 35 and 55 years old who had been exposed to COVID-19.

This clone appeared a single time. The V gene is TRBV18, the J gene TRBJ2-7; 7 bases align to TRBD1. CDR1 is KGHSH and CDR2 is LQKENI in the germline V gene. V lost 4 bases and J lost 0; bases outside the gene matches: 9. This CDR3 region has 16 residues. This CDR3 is CASSLYQGVGSYEQYF. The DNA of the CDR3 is TGTGCCAGCTCACTATATCAGGGGGTTGGCTCCTACGAGCAGTACTTC.

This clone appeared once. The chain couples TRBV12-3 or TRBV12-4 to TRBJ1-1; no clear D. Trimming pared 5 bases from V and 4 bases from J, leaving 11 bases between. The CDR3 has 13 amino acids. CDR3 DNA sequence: TGTGCCAGCAGTCGGAGGGTTTTCACTGAAGCTTTCTTT. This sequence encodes CASSRRVFTEAFF.